Below, 23 T cell receptor beta chains from the same sample are listed, as sequenced in a study of cytomegalovirus exposure and HLA in healthy donors. Sequencing was performed with immunoSEQ multiplex PCR; in TCRdb, only in-frame clones are kept and a portion is missing. The table lists fewer than 200,000 clones, about 90% of them singletons. Sequenced input: PBMCs. The receptors originated from a woman between 18 and 29 years old in good health and CMV-seropositive.

The chain carries TRBV28 and TRBJ1-4, with D maybe TRBD1 (5 bases). CDR1 MDHEN and CDR2 SYDVKM come from the germline V gene. The CDR3 extends over 17 amino acids. Between the trimmed V and J ends, which lost 4 bases and 0 bases, there was a span of 15 bases. The CDR3 sequence is CASSYRQTSATNEKLFF. For the CDR3, the DNA is TGTGCCAGCAGTTATCGACAGACGTCTGCAACTAATGAAAAACTGTTTTTT. Filled out from reference TRBV28 and TRBJ1-4, the complete variable domain reads DVKVTQSSRYLVKRTGEKVFLECVQDMDHENMFWYRQDPGLGLRLIYFSYDVKMKEKGDIPEGYSVSREKKERFSLILESASTNQTSMYLCASSYRQTSATNEKLFFGSGTQLSVL.

V and J are TRBV2 and TRBJ2-1; perhaps TRBD1 as D (6 bases). The CDR3 covers 13 residues. Germline CDR1 is SNHLY and CDR2 is FYNNEI. The germline V and J ends were trimmed by 7 bases and 7 bases, with 14 bases remaining between them. In nucleotides, the CDR3 is TGTGCCAGCAATGGGGTAAGGGGGAATGAGCAGTTCTTC. Translated: CASNGVRGNEQFF.

This chain uses TRBV2 with TRBJ2-5; 7 nucleotides agree with TRBD1. J was trimmed by 4 bases and V by 4 bases; bases with no gene match: 6. This CDR3 region has 14 residues. Germline loops: CDR1 SNHLY, CDR2 FYNNEI. CDR3 nucleotides: TGTGCCAGCAGTGTTAATAGGGGGCGAGAGACCCAGTACTTC. It is translated as CASSVNRGRETQYF.

This sequence joins TRBV5-1 and TRBJ2-3; TRBD2 might be the D (6 bases). The germline V gene has CDR1 SGHRS and CDR2 YFSETQ. V lost 4 bases and J lost 0, with 15 bases in between. The CDR3 runs 16 residues. CDR3 region: CASSPWRAGSTDTQYF. In nucleotides, the CDR3 is TGCGCCAGCAGCCCCTGGCGGGCGGGAAGCACAGATACGCAGTATTTT. The full variable domain, in which reference TRBV5-1 and TRBJ2-3 provide the parts outside the CDR3, is KAGVTQTPRYLIKTRGQQVTLSCSPISGHRSVSWYQQTPGQGLQFLFEYFSETQRNKGNFPGRFSGRQFSNSRSEMNVSTLELGDSALYLCASSPWRAGSTDTQYFGPGTRLTVL.

This chain joins TRBV5-1 and TRBJ2-1; TRBD2 matches at 9 bases. V lost 0 bases and J lost 7; bases outside the gene matches: 5. The CDR3 length is 15 residues. Per germline, CDR1 SGHRS and CDR2 YFSETQ. The CDR3 DNA follows: TGCGCCAGCAGCTTGGGCAGCGGGGGGTCAAATGAGCAGTTCTTC. It translates to CASSLGSGGSNEQFF. The variable domain in full, completed from reference TRBV5-1 and TRBJ2-1, reads KAGVTQTPRYLIKTRGQQVTLSCSPISGHRSVSWYQQTPGQGLQFLFEYFSETQRNKGNFPGRFSGRQFSNSRSEMNVSTLELGDSALYLCASSLGSGGSNEQFFGPGTRLTVL.

The J gene is TRBJ2-4, the V gene TRBV7-9; a weak D match, TRBD2 (6 bases). The CDR3 runs to 13 residues. V was cut by 6 bases and J by 7 bases, with 13 bases left in between. The V gene's germline CDR1 is SEHNR and CDR2 FQNEAQ (reference sequence). The CDR3 DNA reads TGTGCCAGCAGGCAGGGAGGCGGGAACATTCAGTACTTC. This sequence encodes CASRQGGGNIQYF. The variable domain in full, completed from reference TRBV7-9 and TRBJ2-4, reads DTGVSQNPRHKITKRGQNVTFRCDPISEHNRLYWYRQTLGQGPEFLTYFQNEAQLEKSRLLSDRFSAERPKGSFSTLEIQRTEQGDSAMYLCASRQGGGNIQYFGAGTRLSVL.

This chain joins TRBV6-6 and TRBJ2-1; 9 nucleotides agree with TRBD2. J lost 7 bases, V lost 0 bases, and 4 bases had no gene match. Germline V gives CDR1 MNHNY, CDR2 SVGAGI (reference sequence). The length of the CDR3 is 15 residues. CDR3: CASSYSGGGANEQFF. The CDR3 DNA reads TGTGCCAGCAGTTACTCGGGCGGGGGGGCGAATGAGCAGTTCTTC.

The chain is built from TRBV19 and TRBJ1-2; tentatively, D is TRBD1 (6 bases). Germline lookup yields CDR1 LNHDA and CDR2 SQIVND (reference sequence). CDR3 length: 16 residues. The V and J ends lost 3 bases and 7 bases respectively, with 21 bases between them. DNA for the CDR3: TGTGCCAGTAGTATCCCTAACAGGGTACTTTCGGGTGGCTACACCTTC. It is translated as CASSIPNRVLSGGYTF.

This clone was counted between two and nine times. This rearrangement joins TRBV27 to TRBJ1-5, with 7 bases aligning to TRBD1. The CDR3 loop spans 14 amino acids. Germline CDR1 and CDR2: MNHEY and SMNVEV (reference sequence). V lost 5 bases to trimming and J lost 3 bases; unmatched junction nucleotides: 4. CDR3 region: CASSPTGINQPQHF. Here the CDR3 DNA reads TGTGCCAGCAGTCCGACAGGGATCAATCAGCCCCAGCATTTT.

This clone showed up just a few times. The V and J genes are TRBV5-1 and TRBJ1-3, with unresolved D. From germline, CDR1 is SGHRS and CDR2 YFSETQ. This CDR3 is 14 amino acids long. V lost 2 bases to trimming and J lost 4 bases, with 10 bases between them. The CDR3 sequence: CASSLTDGGNTIYF. For the CDR3, the DNA is TGCGCCAGCAGCTTAACAGATGGAGGAAACACCATATATTTT.

The chain employs TRBV4-3 and TRBJ2-5; TRBD2 matches 13 bases. The CDR3 loop spans 18 amino acids. Germline-derived CDR1 and CDR2 are LGHNA and YSLEER. V shed 1 base and J 1 base; nucleotides not matched to a gene: 6. CDR3 loop: CASSQGWTSGSLQETQYF. CDR3 nucleotides: TGCGCCAGCAGCCAAGGGTGGACTAGCGGGAGCCTCCAAGAGACCCAGTACTTC.

In the case of this clone: Other nucleotide sequences in the sample specify the same CDR3. V usage is TRBV7-2 and J usage is TRBJ2-3, with 7 bases identical to TRBD2. Germline CDR1 is SGHTA and CDR2 is FQGNSA. With 0 bases clipped from V and 6 bases from J, the junction kept 0 bases outside the gene matches. CDR3 size: 13 residues. This chain's CDR3 is CASSLARGDTQYF. CDR3 nucleotides: TGTGCCAGCAGCTTAGCGCGGGGGGATACGCAGTATTTT.

The chain has TRBV19 and TRBJ1-2; no clear D. The CDR3 totals 12 residues. Trimming took 9 bases from V and 4 from J, leaving 12 bases between them. In germline, CDR1 is LNHDA, CDR2 SQIVND (reference sequence). The DNA for the CDR3 is TGTGCCAGCCGGGTCGCGGGCTATGGCTACACCTTC. It is translated as CASRVAGYGYTF.

The chain links TRBV9 to TRBJ2-4, with TRBD2 identical over 11 bases. J gave up 6 bases and V 4 bases, and 6 bases lay outside the gene matches. Per the germline V gene, CDR1 is SGDLS and CDR2 is YYNGEE. The CDR3 runs 15 residues. The CDR3 protein is CASSSSGTSGNIQYF. Here the CDR3 DNA reads TGTGCCAGCAGCTCCTCCGGGACTAGCGGAAACATTCAGTACTTC.

This chain uses TRBV7-9 with TRBJ2-3, with TRBD2 identical over 15 bases. CDR1 is SEHNR, CDR2 FQNEAQ, per germline (reference sequence). V lost 3 bases to trimming and J lost 4 bases; unmatched junction nucleotides: 2. There are 16 residues in the CDR3. The CDR3 bases are TGTGCCAGCAGCTTCGGACTAGCGGGAGGGCCAGATACGCAGTATTTT. Amino acids: CASSFGLAGGPDTQYF.

V and J are TRBV6-6 and TRBJ2-2, with 8 bases identical to TRBD2. The germline V gene has CDR1 MNHNY and CDR2 SVGAGI (reference sequence). The CDR3 totals 14 residues. V shed 8 bases and J 2 bases; nucleotides not matched to a gene: 4. Written as DNA, the CDR3 is TGTGCCAGCCGAACTAGCGGAAACACCGGGGAGCTGTTTTTT. It yields the protein CASRTSGNTGELFF.

On this clone: The sample holds other DNA sequences that translate to the same CDR3. The chain recombines TRBV7-2 with TRBJ2-7; the D gene is possibly TRBD1 (5 bases). Germline CDR1 and CDR2: SGHTA and FQGNSA. The V end was cut by 2 bases, the J end by 3 bases, with 8 bases between. This CDR3 is 13 amino acids long. The CDR3 bases are TGTGCCAGCAGCTTACAGGGCAACTACGAGCAGTACTTC. The encoded protein is CASSLQGNYEQYF.

The CDR3 loop is CASSAGGNSYNEQFF. DNA of the CDR3: TGTGCCAGCAGCGCAGGGGGCAACTCCTACAATGAGCAGTTCTTC. The V and J genes are TRBV2 and TRBJ2-1; 8 bases are a match to TRBD1. This CDR3 has 15 residues. V shed 6 bases and J 0 bases; nucleotides not matched to a gene: 4. Germline V gives CDR1 SNHLY, CDR2 FYNNEI.

The chain combines TRBV4-2 with TRBJ2-1; 9 positions match TRBD2. CDR1 LGHNA and CDR2 YNFKEQ come from the germline V gene. With V trimmed by 0 bases and J by 8 bases, 8 bases remained unmatched. The CDR3 contains 16 residues. In nucleotides, the CDR3 is TGTGCCAGCAGCCAAGACCGAATAGCGGGAGCCGATGAGCAGTTCTTC. Translating gives CASSQDRIAGADEQFF.

This rearrangement joins TRBV19 to TRBJ2-7; D unresolved. CDR3 length: 14 amino acids. Trimming stripped 6 bases from V and 1 base from J, with 13 bases between. Germline V gene sequence: CDR1 LNHDA, CDR2 SQIVND (reference sequence). The chain's CDR3 is CASSLRVISYEQYF. In DNA, the CDR3 is TGTGCCAGTAGCCTCCGGGTCATATCCTACGAGCAGTACTTC.

This clone was observed once. The chain employs TRBV6-4 and TRBJ2-1; D perhaps matches TRBD2 (5 bases). This CDR3 region has 16 residues. V was shortened by 3 bases and J by 6 bases, with 18 bases between the two germline ends. The germline V gene has CDR1 MRHNA and CDR2 SNTAGT. The CDR3: CASSERVASRVNEQFF. CDR3 bases: TGTGCCAGCAGTGAAAGGGTGGCTAGCCGAGTCAATGAGCAGTTCTTC.

The CDR3 sequence: CASSEGISNQPQHF. For the CDR3, the DNA is TGTGCCAGCAGTGAGGGCATTAGCAATCAGCCCCAGCATTTT. The chain couples TRBV25-1 to TRBJ1-5; D not resolved. Trimming pared 3 bases from V and 0 bases from J, leaving 6 bases between. Germline V lookup: CDR1 MGHDK, CDR2 SYGVNS. The CDR3 has 14 residues.

This clone was seen once. The chain carries TRBV4-1 and TRBJ2-7; 11 nucleotides agree with TRBD1. The CDR3 contains 15 residues. Looked up from germline, CDR1 is MGHRA and CDR2 is YSYEKL. V trimming: 2 bases; J trimming: 3 bases; junction bases outside the gene matches: 3. The CDR3 sequence: CASSQRTGGSYEQYF. The CDR3 DNA follows: TGCGCCAGCAGCCAACGGACAGGGGGCAGCTACGAGCAGTACTTC.